Sequencing of this T cell receptor beta chain was carried out in a study of blood T cell repertoires in COVID-19. Overall study context: PBMCs, B-cell-depleted T cells, or T cells were the source of the cDNA or gDNA that made up the material.

The CDR3 totals 11 residues. Germline assignment: CDR1 SGHDN and CDR2 FVKESK. Trimming shortened V by 4 bases and J by 11 bases, and 11 bases separated the two germline ends. In the authors' workflow: Using reference gene primer amplification, nucleated cell counts were estimated. Generated by immunoSEQ multiplex PCR, the TCRdb table keeps only in-frame clones and is missing some. The V and J calls and the clone size are those of that table, but D and trimming were determined from the DNA. The sample shows approximately 260,000 clones, about 90% of them seen only once. This sequence originates from a woman between 40 and 55 years old with acute or convalescent COVID-19. V is TRBV14 and J is TRBJ1-2; D perhaps matches TRBD1 (5 bases). The sample was peripheral blood. The CDR3 region has the DNA TGTGCCAGCAGCCCGGGGGGAATTTACACCTTC. Protein: CASSPGGIYTF.